These 21 T cell receptor beta chains share one sample of origin, sequenced in a study of immune evolution from preneoplasia to lung adenocarcinoma. TCRdb's copy holds only in-frame clones and misses some; the assay was immunoSEQ multiplex PCR. Seen here are 35,000 to 40,000 clones, roughly 74% observed once, and the top ten hold about 6%. The sample taken for sequencing was FFPE invasive lung adenocarcinoma tissue. Receptors were obtained from a person between 55 and 69 years old with lung adenocarcinoma.

The V gene is TRBV4-1, the J gene TRBJ2-1, with unresolved D. Looked up from germline, CDR1 is MGHRA and CDR2 is YSYEKL. Trimming pared 4 bases from V and 2 bases from J, leaving 12 bases between. The CDR3 sequence is 15 residues long. CDR3 sequence (DNA): TGCGCCAGCAGCCCCTTTTTAAAGACCTACAATGAGCAGTTCTTC. Translating gives CASSPFLKTYNEQFF.

Here the CDR3 DNA reads TGTGCCAGTAGTATCGGACAGGTCTATGGCTACACCTTC. Translation gives CASSIGQVYGYTF. The chain is built from TRBV19 and TRBJ1-2; TRBD1 matches at 7 bases. CDR3 length: 13 amino acids. The germline gives CDR1 LNHDA, CDR2 SQIVND (reference sequence). Trimming at V came to 3 bases and at J to 4 bases, leaving 2 bases not matched to a gene. The full variable domain, with the rest looked up from reference TRBV19 and TRBJ1-2, is DGGITQSPKYLFRKEGQNVTLSCEQNLNHDAMYWYRQDPGQGLRLIYYSQIVNDFQKGDIAEGYSVSREKKESFPLTVTSAQKNPTAFYLCASSIGQVYGYTFGSGTRLTVV.

The V and J genes are TRBV6-5 and TRBJ1-1; 7 nucleotides agree with TRBD1. The CDR3 runs 15 residues. V gave up 7 bases and J gave up 4 bases; unmatched junction bases: 12. Germline V gives CDR1 MNHEY, CDR2 SVGAGI. CDR3 coding DNA: TGTGCCAGCAAGACCGAATACAGGGGTGGCACTGAAGCTTTCTTT. It specifies CASKTEYRGGTEAFF.

The chain uses TRBV15 and TRBJ2-3; 7 nucleotides align to TRBD1. Looked up from germline, CDR1 is LNHNV and CDR2 is YYDKDF (reference sequence). The CDR3 length is 14 residues. Trimming removed 4 bases from V and 6 bases from J; junction bases left unmatched: 7. The CDR3 DNA is TGTGCCACCAGCACCCGCGCAGGGGGTGATACGCAGTATTTT. Protein sequence: CATSTRAGGDTQYF. Drawing the rest from reference TRBV15 and TRBJ2-3, the complete variable domain is DAMVIQNPRYQVTQFGKPVTLSCSQTLNHNVMYWYQQKSSQAPKLLFHYYDKDFNNEADTPDNFQSRRPNTSFCFLDIRSPGLGDTAMYLCATSTRAGGDTQYFGPGTRLTVL.

This rearrangement joins TRBV9 to TRBJ1-2; unclear D gene. The CDR3 runs 12 residues. The V end was cut by 0 bases, the J end by 4 bases, with 4 bases between. The germline V gene has CDR1 SGDLS and CDR2 YYNGEE. This CDR3 reads CASSVVSYGYTF. CDR3 sequence (DNA): TGTGCCAGCAGCGTAGTCAGCTATGGCTACACCTTC.

This chain joins TRBV29-1 and TRBJ1-2; TRBD1 might be the D (5 bases). The V end lost 4 bases, the J end lost 4 bases, and 13 bases lay between the germline ends. The CDR3 covers 13 residues. From germline, CDR1 is SQVTM and CDR2 ANQGSEA. The CDR3 loop is CSVATGSLYGYTF. The CDR3 bases are TGCAGCGTTGCTACAGGCAGCCTCTATGGCTACACCTTC.

The chain couples TRBV28 to TRBJ2-1; 7 bases agree with TRBD1. Germline values: CDR1 MDHEN, CDR2 SYDVKM. V shed 5 bases, J shed 7 bases, and the junction held 14 bases outside the gene matches. CDR3 length: 16 amino acids. CDR3 in amino acids: CASSPTRQGNVNEQFF. CDR3 coding DNA: TGTGCCAGCAGTCCCACCAGACAGGGAAACGTAAATGAGCAGTTCTTC.

CDR3 nucleotide sequence: TGTGCCAGCAGTTCCCCTTACGGGAGCTCCTACAATGAGCAGTTCTTC. Protein: CASSSPYGSSYNEQFF. The chain carries TRBV27 and TRBJ2-1; D might be TRBD2 (6 bases). Germline V CDR1 and CDR2: MNHEY, SMNVEV (reference sequence). The CDR3 contains 16 residues. V shed 4 bases and J shed 0 bases, with 13 bases lying between them.

The chain employs TRBV29-1 and TRBJ2-7; 8 bases line up with TRBD1. Trimming took 2 bases from V and 0 from J; bases not matched to a gene: 6. The V gene's germline CDR1 is SQVTM and CDR2 ANQGSEA. CDR3 length equals 15 residues. CDR3 DNA sequence: TGCAGCGTTGAATTTTCCGGACAGGGCTCCTACGAGCAGTACTTC. Residues: CSVEFSGQGSYEQYF.

A note on this clone: The sample contains more than one DNA sequence encoding this CDR3. This chain joins TRBV14 and TRBJ2-1; a weak D match, TRBD1 (6 bases). Germline V gene data show CDR1 as SGHDN and CDR2 as FVKESK. CDR3 size: 13 residues. Trimming cost V 5 bases and J 4 bases, with 9 bases left between them. The DNA of the CDR3 is TGTGCCAGCAGCTCCGACAGGTACAATGAGCAGTTCTTC. This gives the protein CASSSDRYNEQFF.

This clone appeared a single time. The chain employs TRBV12-5 and TRBJ2-7; no definite D call. The CDR3 has 14 residues. Trimming left V 1 base short and J 1 base short, with 8 bases between. Per the germline V gene, CDR1 is LGHNT and CDR2 is FRNRAP. The CDR3 DNA sequence: TGTGCTAGTGGTTTGGCCGACGGTTCCTACGAGCAGTACTTC. Encoded protein: CASGLADGSYEQYF.

The chain links TRBV7-9 to TRBJ1-4, with D maybe TRBD1 (6 bases). The CDR3 contains 16 residues. CDR1 is SEHNR and CDR2 is FQNEAQ in the germline V gene (reference sequence). Deletions cut 4 bases from V and 8 bases from J, with 20 bases between. The CDR3, as DNA: TGTGCCAGCAGCTCCGGCTTAGGGTCAGGGGAAGAAAAACTGTTTTTT. It yields the protein CASSSGLGSGEEKLFF. Using reference TRBV7-9 and TRBJ1-4 for the parts outside the CDR3, the full variable domain is DTGVSQNPRHKITKRGQNVTFRCDPISEHNRLYWYRQTLGQGPEFLTYFQNEAQLEKSRLLSDRFSAERPKGSFSTLEIQRTEQGDSAMYLCASSSGLGSGEEKLFFGSGTQLSVL.

CDR3 nucleotides: TGTGCCAGCAGCTTTGGTCTAACGAACACCGGGGAGCTGTTTTTT. Amino acid sequence: CASSFGLTNTGELFF. This chain joins TRBV7-2 and TRBJ2-2; D unresolved. The germline V gene encodes CDR1 SGHTA and CDR2 FQGNSA. CDR3 length: 15 residues. Trimming cost V 3 bases and J 0 bases, with 8 bases left between them.

By proportion, this clone is medium-sized. The chain has TRBV27 and TRBJ2-2; 8 bases line up with TRBD2. The CDR3 covers 15 residues. V lost 3 bases, J lost 3 bases, and 3 bases stayed unmatched. Germline-derived CDR1 and CDR2 are MNHEY and SMNVEV (reference sequence). The CDR3 here is CASSLERGYTGELFF. The CDR3 coding sequence is TGTGCCAGCAGTTTGGAGCGGGGGTACACCGGGGAGCTGTTTTTT.

V is TRBV5-1 and J is TRBJ2-5, with 15 bases lining up with TRBD2. V shed 7 bases and J 2 bases; nucleotides not matched to a gene: 6. This CDR3 contains 16 residues. From germline, CDR1 is SGHRS and CDR2 YFSETQ. The CDR3 DNA reads TGCGCCAGCGTTCCGGGACTAGCGGGAGGACAAGAGACCCAGTACTTC. Translation gives CASVPGLAGGQETQYF.

The rearrangement joins TRBV5-8 to TRBJ2-2; perhaps TRBD2 as D (6 bases). The CDR3 has 17 amino acids. In germline, CDR1 is SGHTS, CDR2 YDEGEE. Trimming took off 9 bases at V and 1 base at J, with 22 bases between the two ends. The DNA of the CDR3 is TGTGCCACCGAACTAGCCCTCCGGGCGGGGAACACCGGGGAGCTGTTTTTT. Translation: CATELALRAGNTGELFF.

The CDR3 reads CASSQNPGVDYNEQFF. The CDR3 DNA sequence: TGTGCCAGCAGCCAAAACCCGGGAGTAGACTACAATGAGCAGTTCTTC. The chain has TRBV4-2 and TRBJ2-1, with TRBD2 as a possible D gene (6 bases). The CDR3 runs 16 residues. CDR1 and CDR2 from the germline V gene are LGHNA and YNFKEQ. Trimming took off 2 bases at V and 3 bases at J, with 14 bases between the two ends.

A few counts support this clone. The rearrangement joins TRBV7-6 to TRBJ2-3; the D is unclear. This CDR3 region has 16 residues. CDR1 and CDR2 (germline): SGHVS, FNYEAQ. V was pared by 5 bases and J by 4 bases, with 19 bases between. The CDR3 nucleotides are TGTGCCAGCAGCCAAAAGCCCAGGTTATCGGCAGATACGCAGTATTTT. Protein: CASSQKPRLSADTQYF.

The genes are TRBV5-1 and TRBJ1-2, with TRBD1 identical over 9 bases. CDR3 length: 14 amino acids. Germline trimming cut 0 bases from V and 6 bases from J; bases unmatched to any gene: 3. Germline V CDR1 and CDR2: SGHRS, YFSETQ. The chain's CDR3 is CASSLGDREDGYTF. The CDR3, as DNA: TGCGCCAGCAGCTTGGGGGACAGGGAAGATGGCTACACCTTC.

This chain joins TRBV9 and TRBJ1-3; D not resolved. This CDR3 contains 14 residues. Trimming removed 4 bases from V and 1 base from J, with 9 bases in between. Looked up from germline, CDR1 is SGDLS and CDR2 is YYNGEE. This CDR3 reads CASSIGGSGNTIYF. As DNA, the CDR3 is TGTGCCAGCAGCATTGGTGGGTCTGGAAACACCATATATTTT.

There are a few counts of this clone. This sequence joins TRBV19 and TRBJ2-7; D unresolved. Trimming removed 0 bases at V and 3 bases at J, with 6 bases between. Germline CDR1 LNHDA, CDR2 SQIVND (reference sequence). This CDR3 is 13 amino acids long. In DNA form, the CDR3 reads TGTGCCAGTAGTATAGAGGCCAGCTACGAGCAGTACTTC. It yields the protein CASSIEASYEQYF.